The text below deals with one TCR beta chain. The entry originates in a study of blood T cell repertoires in COVID-19. From germline, CDR1 is SGHTA and CDR2 FQGNSA. This CDR3 has 13 amino acids. The ends were cut back, 4 bases at V and 6 bases at J, with 11 bases in the middle. Data came from immunoSEQ multiplex PCR; TCRdb stores just in-frame clones and leaves some out. The table records under 250,000 clones, around 80% of them present only once. What was sequenced was peripheral blood. The chain uses TRBV7-2 and TRBJ2-3; a possible D gene is TRBD2 (6 bases). The source of this sequence is a woman aged 70-85 years with acute or convalescent COVID-19. The CDR3 reads CASSSRGTDTQYF. In DNA form, the CDR3 reads TGTGCCAGCAGCTCACGGGGGACGGATACGCAGTATTTT.